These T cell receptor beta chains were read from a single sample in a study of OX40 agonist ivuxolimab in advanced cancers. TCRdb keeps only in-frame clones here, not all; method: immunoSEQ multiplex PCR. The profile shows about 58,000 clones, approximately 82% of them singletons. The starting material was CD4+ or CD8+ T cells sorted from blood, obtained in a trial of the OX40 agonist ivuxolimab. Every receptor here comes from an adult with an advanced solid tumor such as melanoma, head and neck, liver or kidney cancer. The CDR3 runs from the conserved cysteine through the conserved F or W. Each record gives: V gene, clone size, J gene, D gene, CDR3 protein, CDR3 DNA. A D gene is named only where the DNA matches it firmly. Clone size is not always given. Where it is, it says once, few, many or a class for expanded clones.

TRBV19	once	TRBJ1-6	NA	CASSRLSAANSPLHF	TGTGCCAGTAGCCGGCTTAGCGCGGCAAATTCACCCCTCCACTTT
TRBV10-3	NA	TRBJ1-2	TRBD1	CAISPGQGGDYGYTF	TGTGCCATCAGTCCCGGACAGGGAGGAGACTATGGCTACACCTTC
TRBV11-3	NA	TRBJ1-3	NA	CASSLDYRTGNTIYF	TGTGCCAGCAGCTTAGATTACAGGACTGGAAACACCATATATTTT
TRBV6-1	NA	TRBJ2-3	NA	CASSPRQTRTDTQYF	TGTGCCAGCAGCCCAAGACAGACTCGCACAGATACGCAGTATTTT
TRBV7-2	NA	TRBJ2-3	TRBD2	CASSSGTTPLAQYF	TGTGCCAGCAGCTCCGGGACTACCCCGCTCGCGCAGTATTTT
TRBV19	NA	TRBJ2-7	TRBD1	CASSRGQASYEQYF	TGTGCCAGTAGCCGAGGACAGGCCTCCTACGAGCAGTACTTC
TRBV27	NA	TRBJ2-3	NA	CASSWASAGAEGTQYF	TGTGCCAGCAGTTGGGCGAGTGCAGGGGCGGAGGGTACGCAGTATTTT
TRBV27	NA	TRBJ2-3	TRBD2	CATKQGGGDTQYF	TGTGCCACCAAGCAAGGCGGGGGAGATACGCAGTATTTT
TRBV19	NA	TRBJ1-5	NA	CAISGWGQKPQHF	TGTGCCATCTCGGGGTGGGGGCAGAAGCCCCAGCATTTT
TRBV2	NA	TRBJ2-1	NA	CASSIRGDYNEQFF	TGTGCCAGCAGTATCAGGGGCGACTACAATGAGCAGTTCTTC
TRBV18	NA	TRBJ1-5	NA	CASSPGEGNQPQHF	TGTGCCAGCTCACCAGGCGAAGGCAATCAGCCCCAGCATTTT
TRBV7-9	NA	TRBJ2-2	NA	CASSSNWAVPNTGELFF	TGTGCCAGCAGCTCCAACTGGGCAGTGCCGAACACCGGGGAGCTGTTTTTT
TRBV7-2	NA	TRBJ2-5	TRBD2	CASSTRTSGTKETQYF	TGTGCCAGCAGCACTCGGACTAGCGGGACCAAAGAGACCCAGTACTTC
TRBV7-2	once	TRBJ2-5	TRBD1	CASSYRGQETQYF	TGTGCCAGCAGCTACAGGGGGCAAGAGACCCAGTACTTC
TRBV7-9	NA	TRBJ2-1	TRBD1	CASADRAYNEQFF	TGTGCCAGCGCGGACAGGGCCTACAATGAGCAGTTCTTC
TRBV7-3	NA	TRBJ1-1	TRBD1	CASSRTGTEATEAFF	TGTGCCAGCAGCCGTACCGGGACAGAGGCGACTGAAGCTTTCTTT
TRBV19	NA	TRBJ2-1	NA	CASSIQLGSPRDNEQFF	TGTGCCAGTAGTATTCAGTTAGGAAGCCCGCGAGACAATGAGCAGTTCTTC
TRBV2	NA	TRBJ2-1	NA	CASSELVEGEQFF	TGTGCCAGCAGTGAGCTAGTAGAGGGTGAGCAGTTCTTC
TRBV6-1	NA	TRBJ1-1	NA	CASSGTYPEAFF	TGTGCCAGCAGTGGGACATATCCTGAAGCTTTCTTT
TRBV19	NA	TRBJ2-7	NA	CASSSTGIVYEQYF	TGTGCCAGTAGCTCTACAGGGATAGTCTACGAGCAGTACTTC
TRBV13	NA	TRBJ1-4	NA	CASREGNNEKLFF	TGTGCCAGCAGGGAGGGAAATAATGAAAAACTGTTTTTT
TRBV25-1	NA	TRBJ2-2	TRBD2	CASSEPAGRENTGELFF	TGTGCCAGCAGTGAACCAGCGGGGCGTGAGAACACCGGGGAGCTGTTTTTT
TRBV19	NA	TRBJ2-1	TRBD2	CASSIGLAGGSSYNEQFF	TGTGCCAGTAGTATAGGTCTAGCGGGGGGTAGCTCCTACAATGAGCAGTTCTTC